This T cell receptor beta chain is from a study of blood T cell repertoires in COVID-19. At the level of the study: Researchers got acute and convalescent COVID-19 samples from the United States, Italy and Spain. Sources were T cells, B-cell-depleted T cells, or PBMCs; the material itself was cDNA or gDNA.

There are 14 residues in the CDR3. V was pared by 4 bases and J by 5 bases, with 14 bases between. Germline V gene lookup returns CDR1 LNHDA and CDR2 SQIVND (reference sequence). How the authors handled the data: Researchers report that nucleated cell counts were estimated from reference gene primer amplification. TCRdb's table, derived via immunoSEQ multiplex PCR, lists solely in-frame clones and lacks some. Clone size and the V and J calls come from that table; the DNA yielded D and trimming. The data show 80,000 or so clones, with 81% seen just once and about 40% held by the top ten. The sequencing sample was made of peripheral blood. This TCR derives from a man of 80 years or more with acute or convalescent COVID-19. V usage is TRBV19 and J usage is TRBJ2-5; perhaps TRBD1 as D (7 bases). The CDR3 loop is CASSTTGRQETQYF. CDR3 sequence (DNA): TGTGCCAGTAGTACGACAGGGAGGCAGGAGACCCAGTACTTC.